This entry describes one TCR beta chain. The data were taken from a study of blood T cell repertoires in COVID-19. Study in general: COVID-19 samples, acute and convalescent, were from the United States, Italy and Spain. Sources were T cells, B-cell-depleted T cells, or PBMCs; the material itself was cDNA or gDNA.

Germline V gene data show CDR1 as SGHNT and CDR2 as YENEEA. The CDR3 contains 16 residues. V shed 0 bases and J 2 bases; nucleotides not matched to a gene: 6. The authors' processing: Amplification of reference gene primers was used by the study to estimate nucleated cell counts. Profiled with immunoSEQ multiplex PCR; TCRdb holds only in-frame clones, not every one. V, J and clone size reflect that table, while D and trimming were determined from the DNA. This sample carries 200,000 to 250,000 clones, 84% of them seen once, and the ten largest clones take less than 4.5%. Material for sequencing was peripheral blood. V and J are TRBV11-3 and TRBJ2-7; 8 nucleotides align to TRBD2. The receptor's source is a man aged 50 to 59 with acute or convalescent COVID-19. This chain's CDR3 is CASSLEAGAATYEQYF. CDR3 sequence (DNA): TGTGCCAGCAGCTTAGAAGCGGGAGCGGCCACCTACGAGCAGTACTTC.